The 25 T cell receptor beta chains in this list originate from one sample, sequenced in a study of T cell responses to AZD1222 COVID-19 vaccine. Clones were sequenced by immunoSEQ multiplex PCR, and TCRdb holds only the in-frame ones, with some missing. The sample lists about 97,000 clones, 90% seen once, with approximately 1.2% in the top ten. The sample consisted of peripheral blood, taken on day 0 of AZD1222 vaccination. The receptors were sampled from an adult in good health.

The V and J genes are TRBV20-1 and TRBJ1-5; the D gene is possibly TRBD1 (5 bases). Germline V lookup: CDR1 DFQATT, CDR2 SNEGSKA (reference sequence). V was shortened by 3 bases and J by 3 bases, with 12 bases between the two germline ends. This CDR3 is built from 14 residues. The CDR3 nucleotides are TGCAGTGCTAGTGAGCGACAGCCCAATCAGCCCCAGCATTTT. Amino acid sequence: CSASERQPNQPQHF.

The chain employs TRBV29-1 and TRBJ2-6, with D possibly TRBD1 on 6 matching bases. The CDR3 spans 17 residues. The V gene's germline CDR1 is SQVTM and CDR2 ANQGSEA. CDR3 protein: CRITQAGALSGANVLTF. CDR3 sequence (DNA): TGCAGAATAACACAGGCAGGGGCCCTCTCTGGGGCCAACGTCCTGACTTTC.

CDR3 amino acids: CASTLQSSNTEAFF. The CDR3 nucleotides are TGTGCCAGCACCCTGCAGTCGTCGAACACTGAAGCTTTCTTT. The genes are TRBV7-9 and TRBJ1-1; no clear D. With 7 bases removed from V and 1 base from J, the gap between germline ends came to 13 bases. The CDR3 is 14 residues long. Germline CDR1 reads SEHNR; CDR2 reads FQNEAQ (reference sequence).

A remark on this clone: The germline gene is not matched at one end of the junction; a read error may be the cause. The chain combines TRBV11-1 with TRBJ1-1; D not certain. In germline, CDR1 is SGHAT, CDR2 FQDESV (reference sequence). The CDR3 contains 12 residues. CDR3 sequence (DNA): TGTGCCAGCAGCCCTCGATTGACAACCGGGATCTTT. Protein: CASSPRLTTGIF. The full variable domain, with the rest looked up from reference TRBV11-1 and TRBJ1-1, is EAEVAQSPRYKITEKSQAVAFWCDPISGHATLYWYRQILGQGPELLVQFQDESVVDDSQLPKDRFSAERLKGVDSTLKIQPAELGDSAMYLCASSPRLTTGIFGQGTRLTVV.

The chain combines TRBV7-9 with TRBJ1-1; weak D call: TRBD1 (6 bases). CDR3 length: 18 residues. Germline V gene sequence: CDR1 SEHNR, CDR2 FQNEAQ (reference sequence). Deletions cut 6 bases from V and 3 bases from J, with 26 bases between. The CDR3 DNA reads TGTGCCAGCAGACCCACAGGGACGGGACCCTCAGCTCACACTGAAGCTTTCTTT. Encoded protein: CASRPTGTGPSAHTEAFF.

This clone was detected only once. This sequence joins TRBV11-3 and TRBJ2-3; no definite D call. Per germline, CDR1 SGHNT and CDR2 YENEEA. The CDR3 extends over 13 amino acids. Trimming left V 5 bases short and J 6 bases short, with 12 bases between. The CDR3 DNA reads as TGTGCCAGCAGCCTAGGGCCGAGGGATACGCAGTATTTT. As protein: CASSLGPRDTQYF.

This clone was seen only a few times. This chain links TRBV7-2 with TRBJ1-2, with D unresolved. Germline V gives CDR1 SGHTA, CDR2 FQGNSA. With 5 bases removed from V and 8 bases from J, the gap between germline ends came to 9 bases. This CDR3 contains 11 residues. The CDR3 reads CASSIHGGYTF. The CDR3 DNA sequence: TGTGCCAGCAGCATTCACGGAGGCTACACCTTC. Together with reference TRBV7-2 and TRBJ1-2, the CDR3 gives the full variable domain: GAGVSQSPSNKVTEKGKDVELRCDPISGHTALYWYRQSLGQGLEFLIYFQGNSAPDKSGLPSDRFSAERTGGSVSTLTIQRTQQEDSAVYLCASSIHGGYTFGSGTRLTVV.

The chain employs TRBV19 and TRBJ1-1; perhaps TRBD1 as D (6 bases). Trimming took 3 bases from V and 4 from J, leaving 15 bases between them. The germline V gene has CDR1 LNHDA and CDR2 SQIVND (reference sequence). The CDR3 contains 15 residues. Here the CDR3 reads CASSIAGQSPTEAFF. CDR3 DNA: TGTGCCAGTAGTATTGCCGGACAGAGTCCCACTGAAGCTTTCTTT. Full variable domain (missing parts from reference TRBV19 and TRBJ1-1): DGGITQSPKYLFRKEGQNVTLSCEQNLNHDAMYWYRQDPGQGLRLIYYSQIVNDFQKGDIAEGYSVSREKKESFPLTVTSAQKNPTAFYLCASSIAGQSPTEAFFGQGTRLTVV.

The chain links TRBV5-1 to TRBJ2-1; 8 bases are a match to TRBD1. Germline CDR1 SGHRS, CDR2 YFSETQ. This CDR3 region has 17 residues. With V trimmed by 0 bases and J by 5 bases, 10 bases remained unmatched. The DNA of the CDR3 is TGCGCCAGCAGCTTGGCCCTTGGACAGGGTTACAACAATGAGCAGTTCTTC. Translated: CASSLALGQGYNNEQFF.

The count of this clone is one. The chain carries TRBV6-1 and TRBJ1-4, with no clear D. V gave up 0 bases and J gave up 11 bases, with 13 bases separating them. From germline, CDR1 is MNHNS and CDR2 SASEGT. This CDR3 has 14 residues. The CDR3 DNA follows: TGTGCCAGCAGTGAAGCGCCTTCCAGAGGCAAACTGTTTTTT. Translation gives CASSEAPSRGKLFF.

This chain uses TRBV4-2 with TRBJ1-2; no clear D. V lost 0 bases, J lost 5 bases, and 7 bases lay in between. CDR1 and CDR2 from the germline V gene are LGHNA and YNFKEQ. The CDR3 contains 13 residues. The DNA for the CDR3 is TGTGCCAGCAGCCAAGAAGAATCTTATGGCTACACCTTC. This gives the protein CASSQEESYGYTF.

This clone appeared once. The J gene is TRBJ1-1, the V gene TRBV6-5; D is possibly TRBD1 (6 bases). Germline CDR1 MNHEY, CDR2 SVGAGI. The CDR3 consists of 15 residues. V was clipped by 6 bases and J by 1 base, with 15 bases between them. The CDR3 nucleotides read TGTGCCAGCAGCTCATCACAGGGCCCGAACACTGAAGCTTTCTTT. This codes for CASSSSQGPNTEAFF.

This clone was recorded only once. The rearrangement links TRBV18 to TRBJ2-1; D ambiguous. The CDR3 covers 13 residues. In germline, CDR1 is KGHSH, CDR2 LQKENI. The V end was cut by 2 bases, the J end by 4 bases, with 6 bases between. The CDR3 DNA follows: TGTGCCAGCTCACCAGACCCTTACAATGAGCAGTTCTTC. Residues: CASSPDPYNEQFF.

The chain employs TRBV5-1 and TRBJ2-1; D unresolved. The CDR3 consists of 13 residues. The V and J ends lost 0 bases and 5 bases respectively, with 6 bases between them. CDR1 is SGHRS, CDR2 YFSETQ, per germline. The CDR3 protein is CASSLAGDNEQFF. The CDR3, as DNA: TGCGCCAGCAGCTTGGCGGGCGACAATGAGCAGTTCTTC.

The chain links TRBV7-3 to TRBJ1-1, with 8 bases aligning to TRBD1. The trim removed 4 bases at V and 5 bases at J, leaving 3 bases unmatched. Germline V gene lookup returns CDR1 SGHTA and CDR2 FQGTGA. The CDR3 has 13 residues. CDR3 coding DNA: TGTGCCAGCAGCTCGGACAGGGAAACTGAAGCTTTCTTT. It codes for CASSSDRETEAFF.

This clone was observed once. The rearrangement links TRBV11-2 to TRBJ2-7, with 11 bases that match TRBD2. This CDR3 has 14 amino acids. The V and J ends lost 1 base and 6 bases, in that order; junction bases with no gene match: 2. Germline CDR1 SGHAT, CDR2 FQNNGV. CDR3 nucleotides: TGTGCCAGCAGCTTAGTACTAGCGGGGGCCGAGCAGTACTTC. It encodes CASSLVLAGAEQYF. The complete variable domain, with remaining parts taken from reference TRBV11-2 and TRBJ2-7, reads EAGVAQSPRYKIIEKRQSVAFWCNPISGHATLYWYQQILGQGPKLLIQFQNNGVVDDSQLPKDRFSAERLKGVDSTLKIQPAKLEDSAVYLCASSLVLAGAEQYFGPGTRLTVT.

This chain links TRBV27 with TRBJ1-2, with D unresolved. V lost 2 bases and J lost 5, with 15 bases in between. The CDR3 contains 15 residues. Looked up from germline, CDR1 is MNHEY and CDR2 is SMNVEV (reference sequence). CDR3 in amino acids: CASSLKASGSYGYTF. DNA of the CDR3: TGTGCCAGCAGTTTAAAGGCTTCTGGTTCATATGGCTACACCTTC.

The genes are TRBV10-3 and TRBJ1-1; no clear D. Germline V lookup: CDR1 ENHRY, CDR2 SYGVKD. Trimming removed 2 bases at V and 6 bases at J, with 7 bases between. This CDR3 contains 12 residues. Written as DNA, the CDR3 is TGTGCCATCAGTGAGATTCCCCCTGAAGCTTTCTTT. Protein: CAISEIPPEAFF.

The chain couples TRBV5-5 to TRBJ2-7, with D unclear. Germline CDR1 and CDR2: SGHKS and YYEKEE (reference sequence). V lost 6 bases, J lost 5 bases, and 12 bases lay in between. This CDR3 contains 12 residues. For the CDR3, the DNA is TGTGCCAGCACCGTAAGGGCAGACGAGCAGTACTTC. Translating it yields CASTVRADEQYF.

The chain carries TRBV27 and TRBJ2-2; weak D call: TRBD1 (5 bases). V was clipped by 7 bases and J by 8 bases, with 14 bases between them. In germline, CDR1 is MNHEY, CDR2 SMNVEV (reference sequence). This CDR3 is built from 13 residues. The CDR3 loop reads CASNSRAGGELFF. In nucleotides, the CDR3 is TGTGCCAGCAACTCCAGGGCCGGTGGGGAGCTGTTTTTT.

Notes on this clone: One end of the junction is discordant with germline, which a read error may explain. The chain employs TRBV5-4 and TRBJ2-7, with 8 bases fitting TRBD1. Germline CDR1 is SGHNT and CDR2 is YYREEE (reference sequence). The CDR3 totals 12 residues. The CDR3 coding sequence is TGTGCCAGCAGCTACACGGGACAGGCGGAGAACTTC. Protein product: CASSYTGQAENF. The full variable domain, completed using reference TRBV5-4 and TRBJ2-7, is ETGVTQSPTHLIKTRGQQVTLRCSSQSGHNTVSWYQQALGQGPQFIFQYYREEENGRGNFPPRFSGLQFPNYSSELNVNALELDDSALYLCASSYTGQAENFGPGTRLTVT.

The chain uses TRBV10-3 and TRBJ1-5, with 10 positions matching TRBD1. CDR3 length: 15 residues. The V segment lost 6 bases and the J segment 5 bases; nucleotides outside the gene matches: 7. The germline gives CDR1 ENHRY, CDR2 SYGVKD. CDR3 region: CAISTGQGLDQPQHF. DNA for the CDR3: TGTGCCATCAGCACGGGACAGGGGCTGGATCAGCCCCAGCATTTT.

The chain joins TRBV6-1 to TRBJ2-3; TRBD1 matches at 10 bases. The CDR3 is 17 amino acids. V shed 2 bases and J 9 bases; nucleotides not matched to a gene: 14. Germline CDR1 reads MNHNS; CDR2 reads SASEGT. The CDR3 spells CASSERDRGMWSDTQYF. The CDR3, as DNA: TGTGCCAGCAGTGAAAGGGACAGGGGTATGTGGTCGGACACGCAGTATTTT.

In its sample, this clone was seen once. The chain joins TRBV3-1 (or the pseudogene TRBV3-2) to TRBJ1-5, with D possibly being TRBD1 (6 bases). This CDR3 spans 15 amino acids. V gave up 1 base and J gave up 7 bases, with 14 bases separating them. Germline V gene sequence: CDR1 LGHDT, CDR2 YNNKEL (reference sequence). CDR3 bases: TGTGCCAGCAGCCAAGCCCCAGGGGAGAGACAGCCCCAGCATTTT. Protein product: CASSQAPGERQPQHF.

The DNA of the CDR3 is TGTGCCAGCAGCGTAGCCCATGCAGGGGGTCTTAATTCACCCCTCCACTTT. Translation gives CASSVAHAGGLNSPLHF. V is TRBV9 and J is TRBJ1-6, with 7 bases identical to TRBD1. From germline, CDR1 is SGDLS and CDR2 YYNGEE. The CDR3 runs 17 residues. V gave up 0 bases and J gave up 6 bases; unmatched junction bases: 9.